The rows below give T cell receptor beta chains drawn from one sample of a study of blood T cell repertoires in COVID-19. The table came from immunoSEQ multiplex PCR; TCRdb's copy has only in-frame clones and leaves some out. The table records 250,000 to 300,000 clones, 89% of them present only once. Sequencing used peripheral blood. Source of these receptors: a woman aged 60-70 years with acute or convalescent COVID-19. Each CDR3 is given with its conserved first and last residue. D genes are given only for firm matches. Not all rows give a size; the values are once, few, many and, for expanded clones, a class.

CDR3: CASSLSVATPRGYTF
DNA: TGTGCCAGCAGCTTAAGCGTCGCGACCCCGAGAGGCTACACCTTC
size: NA
J: TRBJ1-2
V: TRBV7-2
D: NA

CDR3: CASSRSGEMRNEQFF
DNA: TGTGCCAGCAGTCGCTCCGGTGAAATGAGGAATGAGCAGTTCTTC
size: once
J: TRBJ2-1
V: TRBV6-6
D: NA

CDR3: CASSLWITSGGSQYNEQFF
DNA: TGTGCCAGCAGCTTATGGATTACTAGCGGGGGCTCCCAGTACAATGAGCAGTTCTTC
size: NA
J: TRBJ2-1
V: TRBV7-9
D: TRBD2

CDR3: CATSRDSGRGNRSPLHF
DNA: TGTGCCACCAGCAGAGATTCTGGCAGGGGGAATAGGTCACCCCTCCACTTT
size: NA
J: TRBJ1-6
V: TRBV15
D: TRBD1

CDR3: CAWSGQGNQPQHF
DNA: TGTGCCTGGAGTGGCCAGGGTAATCAGCCCCAGCATTTT
size: NA
J: TRBJ1-5
V: TRBV30
D: NA

CDR3: CASKSGGIYNEQFF
DNA: TGTGCCAGCAAAAGCGGGGGCATCTACAATGAGCAGTTCTTC
size: NA
J: TRBJ2-1
V: TRBV3-1/TRBV3-2
D: TRBD2

CDR3: CASSLSRVGEQFF
DNA: TGTGCCAGCAGCTTGTCCAGGGTTGGGGAGCAGTTCTTC
size: NA
J: TRBJ2-1
V: TRBV5-6
D: NA

CDR3: CASSWIGGASYNEQFF
DNA: TGCGCCAGCAGCTGGATCGGGGGGGCTTCCTACAATGAGCAGTTCTTC
size: NA
J: TRBJ2-1
V: TRBV5-1
D: TRBD2

CDR3: CASSPWGGEETQYF
DNA: TGTGCCAGCAGCCCTTGGGGGGGCGAAGAGACCCAGTACTTC
size: NA
J: TRBJ2-5
V: TRBV5-6
D: NA

CDR3: CASSPGSPEQFF
DNA: TGTGCCAGCTCACCAGGGAGCCCTGAGCAGTTCTTC
size: NA
J: TRBJ2-1
V: TRBV18
D: NA

CDR3: CASSQAGQGLGYGYTF
DNA: TGTGCCAGCAGCCAAGCCGGACAGGGCTTGGGCTATGGCTACACCTTC
size: NA
J: TRBJ1-2
V: TRBV3-1/TRBV3-2
D: TRBD1

CDR3: CASSLRARGAFF
DNA: TGTGCCAGCAGTTTAAGGGCCAGGGGAGCTTTCTTT
size: few
J: TRBJ1-1
V: TRBV28
D: NA

CDR3: CASSGATSGRATDEQYF
DNA: TGTGCCAGCAGCGGGGCAACTAGCGGGAGGGCAACGGACGAGCAGTACTTC
size: NA
J: TRBJ2-7
V: TRBV2
D: TRBD2

CDR3: CAIRRTGVDTEAFF
DNA: TGTGCCATCAGGCGGACAGGGGTCGACACTGAAGCTTTCTTT
size: once
J: TRBJ1-1
V: TRBV10-3
D: TRBD1

CDR3: CATSALGTPLQETQYF
DNA: TGTGCCACCAGTGCCCTCGGGACACCTTTACAAGAGACCCAGTACTTC
size: NA
J: TRBJ2-5
V: TRBV24-1
D: NA

CDR3: CASSFRGGNTEAFF
DNA: TGTGCCAGTAGTTTCCGGGGGGGGAACACTGAAGCTTTCTTT
size: NA
J: TRBJ1-1
V: TRBV19
D: NA